The clone carrying this T cell receptor beta chain was seen just once. The sample belongs to a study of Tregs in tolerant kidney transplant recipients. The CDR3 spans 14 residues. V was pared by 1 base and J by 3 bases, with 11 bases between. Germline V gene data show CDR1 as SGHRS and CDR2 as YFSETQ. Using immunoSEQ multiplex PCR, the repertoire was profiled, and TCRdb retains in-frame clones only, with some absent. This sample has 85,000 to 90,000 clones, with just over 90% found just once. The sample consisted of CD8+ T cells from blood. This TCR derives from a human donor in good health. The chain joins TRBV5-1 to TRBJ2-7; D is perhaps TRBD2 (6 bases). DNA for the CDR3: TGCGCCAGCAGCTTGCAGGGACTTGGCTACGAGCAGTACTTC. Amino acid sequence: CASSLQGLGYEQYF. The full variable domain, its missing parts supplied by reference TRBV5-1 and TRBJ2-7, is KAGVTQTPRYLIKTRGQQVTLSCSPISGHRSVSWYQQTPGQGLQFLFEYFSETQRNKGNFPGRFSGRQFSNSRSEMNVSTLELGDSALYLCASSLQGLGYEQYFGPGTRLTVT.